A single sample gave rise to the 7 T cell receptor beta chains below, sequenced in a study of blood T cells in healthy people across ages. A sample-barcoded 5' primer and a J-beta primer mix were used in a second PCR of roughly 7 to 12 cycles. TCRdb reanalysed the 5' RACE reads using MiXCR and keeps one entry per CDR3 protein. The sample records fewer than 2,000,000 distinct CDR3 sequences, around 35% being singletons. The sample was blood. The source of these receptors is a woman aged 25 to 39 in good health.

This clonotype came up a few times. The V call is TRBV2, the J call TRBJ2-5, with 10 bases matching TRBD2. Germline assignment: CDR1 SNHLY and CDR2 FYNNEI. The CDR3 extends over 17 amino acids. J lost 5 bases, V lost 2 bases, and 11 bases had no gene match. The CDR3 sequence is CASSELAGETSRETQYF. In DNA, the CDR3 is TGTGCCAGCAGTGAACTAGCGGGAGAAACATCTAGGGAGACCCAGTACTTC.

The V and J genes are TRBV3-1 and TRBJ2-3; D uncertain. The germline V gene encodes CDR1 LGHDT and CDR2 YNNKEL (reference sequence). The V end lost 2 bases, the J end lost 2 bases, and 14 bases lay between the germline ends. The CDR3 totals 16 residues. The CDR3 DNA reads as TGTGCCAGCAGCCAACGGCTTAGGGTAAACACAGATACGCAGTATTTT. Its protein is CASSQRLRVNTDTQYF.

This clonotype has a handful of counts. This chain links TRBV7-6 with TRBJ2-1; TRBD2 agrees at 9 bases. CDR1 is SGHVS, CDR2 FNYEAQ, per germline. The CDR3 runs 17 residues. Losses at the gene ends were 5 bases for V and 2 bases for J; bases not matched to a gene: 10. The CDR3 here is CASSRSAGGPAYNEQFF. Written as DNA, the CDR3 is TGTGCCAGCAGCCGATCAGCGGGGGGTCCCGCCTACAATGAGCAGTTCTTC.

This clonotype has a count of ten or more. The chain carries TRBV24-1 and TRBJ2-5; 12 bases map to TRBD2. V shed 5 bases, J shed 2 bases, and the junction held 2 bases outside the gene matches. Looked up from germline, CDR1 is KGHDR and CDR2 is SFDVKD. The CDR3 length is 15 residues. Here the CDR3 reads CATSGGLAGQETQYF. The DNA of the CDR3 is TGTGCCACCAGTGGAGGACTAGCGGGACAAGAGACCCAGTACTTC.

Only a few counts were recorded for this clonotype. The chain's CDR3 is CASSFWTGPDTQYF. The CDR3 bases are TGTGCCAGCAGCTTTTGGACAGGGCCAGATACGCAGTATTTT. The V gene is TRBV7-2, the J gene TRBJ2-3; 8 bases are a match to TRBD1. V lost 3 bases and J lost 4; bases outside the gene matches: 3. CDR1 and CDR2 from the germline V gene are SGHTA and FQGNSA. This CDR3 contains 14 residues.

A few counts support this clonotype. This chain links TRBV4-2 with TRBJ2-5; 7 positions agree with TRBD2. The CDR3 extends over 15 amino acids. Germline loops: CDR1 LGHNA, CDR2 YNFKEQ. With V trimmed by 0 bases and J by 4 bases, 5 bases remained unmatched. The CDR3 here is CASSQELASVETQYF. CDR3 sequence (DNA): TGTGCCAGCAGCCAAGAACTAGCGTCGGTAGAGACCCAGTACTTC.

For this clonotype: This clone may be a read error of a much larger clone one base away. This sequence joins TRBV12-3 or TRBV12-4 and TRBJ2-3; the match to TRBD2 covers 8 bases. The CDR3 is made up of 16 amino acids. V was pared by 6 bases and J by 2 bases, with 10 bases of the junction left unmatched. The CDR3 nucleotides are TGTGCCAGCAGCCGGGGACTAGTGGGGATCACAGATACGCAGTATTTT. Translating it yields CASSRGLVGITDTQYF.